One sample yielded the 18 T cell receptor beta chains listed below, sequenced in a study of OX40 agonist ivuxolimab in advanced cancers. Using immunoSEQ multiplex PCR, the repertoire was profiled, and TCRdb retains in-frame clones only, with some absent. The sample yields over 80,000 clones, over 75% seen once. This specimen was CD4+ or CD8+ T cells sorted from blood, taken in a trial of the OX40 agonist ivuxolimab. The receptors come from an adult with an advanced solid tumor such as melanoma, head and neck, liver or kidney cancer.

This clone was picked up a small number of times. The chain has TRBV5-4 and TRBJ1-1; D may be TRBD1 (6 bases). V lost 1 base and J lost 4, with 8 bases in between. Germline lookup yields CDR1 SGHNT and CDR2 YYREEE (reference sequence). The CDR3 length is 13 residues. The CDR3 DNA follows: TGTGCCAGCAGCTTGAACAGGGCCACTGAAGCTTTCTTT. This encodes CASSLNRATEAFF.

For the CDR3, the DNA is TGTGCCACCAGCAGAGGAGCGGGAGTTGGTACAGATACGCAGTATTTT. This translates into CATSRGAGVGTDTQYF. The chain recombines TRBV15 with TRBJ2-3, with 8 bases fitting TRBD2. The CDR3 extends over 16 amino acids. Germline values: CDR1 LNHNV, CDR2 YYDKDF (reference sequence). After removal of 1 base from V and 3 bases from J, the junction contained 6 bases not matched to a gene.

The V gene is TRBV19, the J gene TRBJ1-2; 10 bases fit TRBD1. Germline CDR1 is LNHDA and CDR2 is SQIVND (reference sequence). V lost 4 bases, J lost 2 bases, and 4 bases stayed unmatched. The CDR3 is 15 amino acids. The CDR3 loop reads CASSTRTGGNYGYTF. CDR3 nucleotide sequence: TGTGCCAGTAGTACCAGGACAGGGGGGAACTATGGCTACACCTTC.

The J gene is TRBJ2-7, the V gene TRBV21-1; the table's D gene call, TRBD1, was not cross checked with the DNA. TRBV21-1 has pseudogene status. The CDR3 is 15 residues long. The CDR3 DNA is TGTGCCAGCCCCAGCAAAGGACAGGACAACTACGAGCAGTACGTC. Amino acid sequence: CASPSKGQDNYEQYV.

This clone has a single count. This chain joins TRBV11-2 and TRBJ2-2; no clear D. Between the trimmed V and J ends, which lost 4 bases and 1 base, there was a span of 7 bases. The CDR3 extends over 14 amino acids. Looked up from germline, CDR1 is SGHAT and CDR2 is FQNNGV. The CDR3 here is CASSYYGNTGELFF. The CDR3 bases are TGTGCCAGCAGCTACTATGGGAACACCGGGGAGCTGTTTTTT.

The genes are TRBV28 and TRBJ2-1; D is ambiguous. With 6 bases removed from V and 3 bases from J, the gap between germline ends came to 9 bases. Germline values: CDR1 MDHEN, CDR2 SYDVKM. The CDR3 runs to 13 residues. CDR3 sequence (DNA): TGTGCCAGCAGCCCGGCAGGCTACAATGAGCAGTTCTTC. It translates to CASSPAGYNEQFF.

The V and J genes are TRBV10-2 and TRBJ2-1; D unresolved. The germline gives CDR1 WSHSY, CDR2 SAAADI. There are 15 residues in the CDR3. Trimming pared 3 bases from V and 9 bases from J, leaving 18 bases between. DNA of the CDR3: TGCGCCAGCAGTGAAAGAGCGTCGGGTGCTGGTGAGCAGTTCTTC. It translates to CASSERASGAGEQFF.

This clone was detected only once. This sequence joins TRBV10-3 and TRBJ2-3; no firm D call. Trimming took off 4 bases at V and 0 bases at J, with 8 bases between the two ends. Germline V gene sequence: CDR1 ENHRY, CDR2 SYGVKD. The CDR3 runs to 14 residues. The CDR3 loop is CAISGINSTDTQYF. CDR3 in DNA: TGTGCCATCAGTGGAATCAACAGCACAGATACGCAGTATTTT.

CDR3 protein: CASSLSNWVEQYF. CDR3 nucleotides: TGTGCCAGCAGTTTATCCAACTGGGTTGAGCAGTACTTC. The chain joins TRBV28 to TRBJ2-7; no definite D call. V lost 1 base and J 7 bases, leaving 11 bases between the germline ends. Germline values: CDR1 MDHEN, CDR2 SYDVKM. The CDR3 spans 13 residues.

The rearrangement links TRBV5-4 to TRBJ2-1; no clear D gene. The germline gives CDR1 SGHNT, CDR2 YYREEE (reference sequence). This CDR3 has 13 amino acids. Deletions cut 4 bases from V and 8 bases from J, with 13 bases between. Written as DNA, the CDR3 is TGTGCCAGCAGCAATGGGATTTCGGATGAGCAGTTCTTC. Translation gives CASSNGISDEQFF.

The J gene is TRBJ2-7, the V gene TRBV28; possibly TRBD2 for D (5 bases). Germline V gene sequence: CDR1 MDHEN, CDR2 SYDVKM. The CDR3 extends over 16 amino acids. Trimming removed 6 bases at V and 3 bases at J, with 21 bases between. The CDR3 here is CASSPALDGLLYEQYF. The DNA of the CDR3 is TGTGCCAGCAGCCCAGCCCTCGACGGACTCCTCTACGAGCAGTACTTC.

V gene TRBV10-3 combines with J gene TRBJ2-1; D gene uncertain. The CDR3 covers 13 residues. CDR1 is ENHRY, CDR2 SYGVKD, per germline. Trimming cost V 2 bases and J 8 bases, with 10 bases left between them. The CDR3 loop is CAISELPADEQFF. CDR3 bases: TGTGCCATCAGTGAGCTTCCAGCTGATGAGCAGTTCTTC.

The chain recombines TRBV30 with TRBJ1-1; D perhaps matches TRBD1 (5 bases). Per germline, CDR1 GTSNPN and CDR2 SVGIG (reference sequence). The V end was cut by 3 bases, the J end by 7 bases, with 12 bases between. CDR3 length: 12 amino acids. DNA for the CDR3: TGTGCCTGGAGGTTTTCTGGGGGTGAAGCTTTCTTT. Translation gives CAWRFSGGEAFF.

This chain uses TRBV6-4 with TRBJ2-3; D remains unclear. The germline V gene has CDR1 MRHNA and CDR2 SNTAGT. The CDR3 runs to 16 residues. V lost 0 bases and J 0 bases, leaving 10 bases between the germline ends. Here the CDR3 DNA reads TGTGCCAGCAGTGACTCTGTAGAGTCTAGCACAGATACGCAGTATTTT. Its translation: CASSDSVESSTDTQYF.

J is TRBJ1-1 and V is TRBV18; 11 nucleotides agree with TRBD1. CDR3 length: 17 amino acids. Germline values: CDR1 KGHSH, CDR2 LQKENI. After removal of 1 base from V and 4 bases from J, the junction contained 8 bases not matched to a gene. CDR3 amino acids: CASSPLDRGPGSTEAFF. The CDR3 DNA sequence: TGTGCCAGCTCACCACTGGACAGGGGGCCTGGGAGCACTGAAGCTTTCTTT.

CDR3 region: CSVEGETGADYGYTF. CDR3 in DNA: TGCAGCGTCGAGGGGGAAACAGGGGCTGACTATGGCTACACCTTC. The chain recombines TRBV29-1 with TRBJ1-2; 7 nucleotides agree with TRBD1. J gave up 3 bases and V 6 bases, and 13 bases lay outside the gene matches. Per the germline V gene, CDR1 is SQVTM and CDR2 is ANQGSEA. The CDR3 extends over 15 amino acids.

This clone was detected only once. This chain connects TRBV6-1 to TRBJ2-7; 8 nucleotides match TRBD2. Germline V lookup: CDR1 MNHNS, CDR2 SASEGT. Trimming at V came to 1 base and at J to 5 bases, leaving 13 bases not matched to a gene. CDR3 length: 17 amino acids. In DNA form, the CDR3 reads TGTGCCAGCAGTGAAGAGATAGCGGGACCAATTTCCCACGAGCAGTACGTC. Translation gives CASSEEIAGPISHEQYV.

This chain connects TRBV6-6 to TRBJ2-1, with 12 bases that match TRBD2. J lost 8 bases, V lost 2 bases, and 4 bases had no gene match. Germline CDR1 MNHNY, CDR2 SVGAGI (reference sequence). The CDR3 extends over 15 amino acids. The CDR3 spells CASSYRTSGTYEQFF. CDR3 DNA sequence: TGTGCCAGCAGTTACCGGACTAGCGGGACCTATGAGCAGTTCTTC.